Presented here are 27 T cell receptor beta chains from one specimen sequenced in a study of PD-L1 blockade in urothelial cancer. Repertoires were generated with immunoSEQ multiplex PCR, while TCRdb's copy carries only in-frame clones and drops some. The table lists 85,000 to 130,000 clones, 90% to 95% of them singletons. Sequenced here: PBMCs, sampled around atezolizumab (anti-PD-L1) treatment. Every receptor here comes from a woman older than 75 with urothelial cancer.

The chain couples TRBV19 to TRBJ2-6; 12 positions agree with TRBD1. Trimming removed 4 bases from V and 0 bases from J; junction bases left unmatched: 7. Germline V lookup: CDR1 LNHDA, CDR2 SQIVND (reference sequence). The CDR3 sequence is 19 residues long. CDR3 in amino acids: CASSTNRDRGRSGANVLTF. CDR3 DNA: TGTGCCAGTAGTACCAACCGGGACAGGGGGCGCTCTGGGGCCAACGTCCTGACTTTC.

The chain uses TRBV7-9 and TRBJ2-7; D not resolved. The CDR3 is made up of 13 amino acids. Germline CDR1 is SEHNR and CDR2 is FQNEAQ (reference sequence). Trimming shortened V by 5 bases and J by 0 bases, and 8 bases separated the two germline ends. In DNA form, the CDR3 reads TGTGCCAGCAGCACACAGATCTCCTACGAGCAGTACTTC. Encoded protein: CASSTQISYEQYF.

This clone was seen just once. CDR3 in amino acids: CASRVSGVSYNEQFF. In nucleotides, the CDR3 is TGTGCCAGCAGAGTTAGCGGGGTCTCCTACAATGAGCAGTTCTTC. The chain has TRBV6-5 and TRBJ2-1; 8 bases agree with TRBD2. Germline V gives CDR1 MNHEY, CDR2 SVGAGI. This CDR3 spans 15 amino acids. V lost 6 bases, J lost 0 bases, and 4 bases stayed unmatched.

This clone was seen only a few times. The genes are TRBV10-3 and TRBJ1-4; D not certain. CDR1 is ENHRY and CDR2 is SYGVKD in the germline V gene. V was cut by 0 bases and J by 3 bases, with 8 bases left in between. This CDR3 has 15 residues. The CDR3 sequence is CAISESEQPNEKLFF. Written as DNA, the CDR3 is TGTGCCATCAGTGAGTCCGAACAGCCTAATGAAAAACTGTTTTTT.

The CDR3 DNA sequence: TGCAGCGTTGAATCTAGCTCGGTTGCTGAAGCTTTCTTT. Protein sequence: CSVESSSVAEAFF. The J gene is TRBJ1-1, the V gene TRBV29-1; D not certain. V gave up 2 bases and J gave up 6 bases, with 13 bases separating them. Germline V gene sequence: CDR1 SQVTM, CDR2 ANQGSEA. This CDR3 region has 13 residues.

V is TRBV2 and J is TRBJ2-5, with 7 bases that match TRBD2. The V and J ends lost 8 bases and 5 bases, in that order; junction bases with no gene match: 14. Germline CDR1 reads SNHLY; CDR2 reads FYNNEI. The CDR3 runs to 15 residues. CDR3 sequence: CASGPSGRGGETQYF. CDR3 coding DNA: TGTGCCAGCGGCCCCAGTGGGAGGGGCGGGGAGACCCAGTACTTC.

This clone appeared once. The V and J genes are TRBV30 and TRBJ1-3, with D possibly matching TRBD1 (6 bases). CDR1 GTSNPN and CDR2 SVGIG come from the germline V gene (reference sequence). This CDR3 has 17 residues. V lost 0 bases and J lost 2, with 17 bases in between. The CDR3 reads CAWSVQGLPGAGNTIYF. The CDR3 DNA is TGTGCCTGGAGTGTACAAGGGTTGCCAGGGGCTGGAAACACCATATATTTT. The full variable domain, in which reference TRBV30 and TRBJ1-3 provide the parts outside the CDR3, is SQTIHQWPATLVQPVGSPLSLECTVEGTSNPNLYWYRQAAGRGLQLLFYSVGIGQISSEVPQNLSASRPQDRQFILSSKKLLLSDSGFYLCAWSVQGLPGAGNTIYFGEGSWLTVV.

This chain links TRBV27 with TRBJ1-5; TRBD1 might be the D (5 bases). This CDR3 contains 14 residues. The germline gives CDR1 MNHEY, CDR2 SMNVEV (reference sequence). V shed 6 bases and J shed 2 bases, with 11 bases lying between them. In nucleotides, the CDR3 is TGTGCCAGCAGGAGGTCGGGGGGCAATCAGCCCCAGCATTTT. Translated, it gives CASRRSGGNQPQHF.

V gene TRBV21-1 combines with J gene TRBJ2-2; the table names TRBD2, a call not compared with the DNA. TRBV21-1 is noted as a pseudogene. CDR3 size: 17 residues. This chain's CDR3 is CASSSRESDVHTGELFF. The CDR3 nucleotides are TGTGCCAGCAGCTCAAGGGAGTCGGACGTGCACACCGGGGAGCTGTTTTTT.

The chain uses TRBV5-6 and TRBJ1-2, with no clear D. The CDR3 is made up of 15 amino acids. Germline CDR1 and CDR2: SGHDT and YYEEEE. V was cut by 4 bases and J by 1 base, with 14 bases left in between. CDR3: CASSGWERHNYGYTF. CDR3 DNA sequence: TGTGCCAGCAGCGGGTGGGAGCGGCATAACTATGGCTACACCTTC.

The chain combines TRBV30 with TRBJ2-7; 8 positions match TRBD1. The CDR3 length is 14 residues. V lost 5 bases and J lost 4; bases outside the gene matches: 10. Germline V gene sequence: CDR1 GTSNPN, CDR2 SVGIG (reference sequence). CDR3 protein: CAWGEDRVGYEQYF. Here the CDR3 DNA reads TGTGCCTGGGGCGAGGACAGGGTTGGTTACGAGCAGTACTTC.

The rearrangement uses TRBV10-3 and TRBJ2-7; 10 bases align to TRBD2. CDR1 and CDR2 from the germline V gene are ENHRY and SYGVKD. After removal of 10 bases from V and 1 base from J, the junction contained 16 bases not matched to a gene. CDR3 length: 17 residues. The CDR3 coding sequence is TGTGCCAACCTACTAGCGGGACTGGTATTTCGGTCCTACGAGCAGTACTTC. This codes for CANLLAGLVFRSYEQYF.

The rearrangement joins TRBV9 to TRBJ1-4; TRBD1 matches at 10 bases. The V segment lost 3 bases and the J segment 7 bases; nucleotides outside the gene matches: 3. This CDR3 comprises 14 residues. Germline V gene data show CDR1 as SGDLS and CDR2 as YYNGEE. CDR3 protein: CASSEGQGSEKLFF. CDR3 coding DNA: TGTGCCAGCAGCGAGGGACAGGGGAGTGAAAAACTGTTTTTT.

This chain uses TRBV10-1 with TRBJ2-3; tentatively, D is TRBD2 (6 bases). V was cut by 4 bases and J by 4 bases, with 15 bases left in between. Germline V lookup: CDR1 WNHNN, CDR2 SYGVQD (reference sequence). This CDR3 has 15 residues. Written as DNA, the CDR3 is TGCGCCAGCAGTGGAAACTGGGACTCCGCAGATACGCAGTATTTT. Translated, it gives CASSGNWDSADTQYF.

V is TRBV6-5 and J is TRBJ1-3; no firm D call. Trimming stripped 6 bases from V and 0 bases from J, with 12 bases between. This CDR3 is built from 15 residues. Germline CDR1 and CDR2: MNHEY and SVGAGI. CDR3 residues: CASRNQAISGNTIYF. CDR3 in DNA: TGTGCCAGCAGAAACCAGGCGATCTCTGGAAACACCATATATTTT.

The chain is built from TRBV7-9 and TRBJ2-1; 7 nucleotides align to TRBD2. The germline V gene has CDR1 SEHNR and CDR2 FQNEAQ (reference sequence). V shed 2 bases, J shed 7 bases, and the junction held 5 bases outside the gene matches. The CDR3 sequence is 14 residues long. The CDR3 spells CASSLPGGRNEQFF. CDR3 DNA: TGTGCCAGCAGCTTACCGGGAGGAAGGAATGAGCAGTTCTTC.

J is TRBJ2-1 and V is TRBV28; 9 bases are a match to TRBD2. Unmatched junction bases numbered 8, after V lost 4 bases and J lost 4 bases. CDR3 size: 16 residues. CDR1 MDHEN and CDR2 SYDVKM come from the germline V gene. The CDR3 DNA follows: TGTGCCAGCAGTTCCCGTAGCGGGAGAGGTTACAATGAGCAGTTCTTC. Translating gives CASSSRSGRGYNEQFF. Looking up the rest from reference TRBV28 and TRBJ2-1 gives the full variable domain: DVKVTQSSRYLVKRTGEKVFLECVQDMDHENMFWYRQDPGLGLRLIYFSYDVKMKEKGDIPEGYSVSREKKERFSLILESASTNQTSMYLCASSSRSGRGYNEQFFGPGTRLTVL.

The chain combines TRBV19 with TRBJ1-1; D call uncertain. Trimming cost V 6 bases and J 6 bases, with 11 bases left between them. The CDR3 loop spans 12 amino acids. CDR1 and CDR2 (germline): LNHDA, SQIVND (reference sequence). CDR3 residues: CASSLPLAEAFF. The CDR3, as DNA: TGTGCCAGTAGCCTACCCCTGGCTGAAGCTTTCTTT.

The rearrangement uses TRBV5-1 and TRBJ2-3, with 7 positions matching TRBD1. The germline CDR1 and CDR2 sequences are SGHRS and YFSETQ. Germline trimming cut 3 bases from V and 2 bases from J; bases unmatched to any gene: 3. The CDR3 has 14 residues. The CDR3 region has the DNA TGCGCCAGCAGCTCGGGACAGAACACAGATACGCAGTATTTT. Its protein product is CASSSGQNTDTQYF.

This rearrangement joins TRBV5-1 to TRBJ2-1; 11 nucleotides match TRBD2. Germline lookup yields CDR1 SGHRS and CDR2 YFSETQ. This CDR3 has 15 residues. Trimming cost V 3 bases and J 4 bases; bases outside gene matches: 3. This chain's CDR3 is CASSSTSGTYNEQFF. DNA for the CDR3: TGCGCCAGCAGCTCGACTAGCGGGACATACAATGAGCAGTTCTTC.

This sequence joins TRBV13 and TRBJ2-5, with D possibly being TRBD2 (5 bases). Germline-derived CDR1 and CDR2 are PRHDT and FYEKMQ (reference sequence). The CDR3 contains 11 residues. V lost 5 bases to trimming and J lost 10 bases, with 11 bases between them. The chain's CDR3 is CASSLYGDQYF. The DNA for the CDR3 is TGTGCCAGCAGCCTCTACGGGGACCAGTACTTC.

The rearrangement uses TRBV5-6 and TRBJ2-5; tentative D call: TRBD1 (6 bases). Germline values: CDR1 SGHDT, CDR2 YYEEEE. Trimming stripped 2 bases from V and 5 bases from J, with 16 bases between. CDR3 length equals 15 residues. CDR3 sequence (DNA): TGTGCCAGCAGCTTAAACAGGGTTGACGTGGAGACCCAGTACTTC. It yields the protein CASSLNRVDVETQYF. Full variable domain (remainder filled in from reference TRBV5-6 and TRBJ2-5): DAGVTQSPTHLIKTRGQQVTLRCSPKSGHDTVSWYQQALGQGPQFIFQYYEEEERQRGNFPDRFSGHQFPNYSSELNVNALLLGDSALYLCASSLNRVDVETQYFGPGTRLLVL.

V and J are TRBV28 and TRBJ1-2; D gene unclear. CDR3 length: 13 amino acids. Germline V lookup: CDR1 MDHEN, CDR2 SYDVKM. CDR3 nucleotides: TGTGCGGAAGCGGCAGGAGGAACCGGAGGCTACACCTTC. Translated, it gives CAEAAGGTGGYTF.

The rearrangement links TRBV19 to TRBJ1-4; tentative D call: TRBD1 (6 bases). Germline assignment: CDR1 LNHDA and CDR2 SQIVND (reference sequence). V was pared by 6 bases and J by 6 bases, with 20 bases between. CDR3 length: 16 residues. The DNA of the CDR3 is TGTGCCAGTAGAGCACAGGGTAGGGGGGGAGATGAAAAACTGTTTTTT. Its protein product is CASRAQGRGGDEKLFF.

The chain links TRBV5-6 to TRBJ2-3, with 8 bases aligning to TRBD1. The junction had 10 bases not matched to a gene; V was cut back by 4 bases and J by 0 bases. CDR3 size: 17 residues. Germline CDR1 and CDR2: SGHDT and YYEEEE. The CDR3 bases are TGTGCCAGCAGCAACGCCCTGACAGGGGTAAGCACAGATACGCAGTATTTT. Translation: CASSNALTGVSTDTQYF.

J is TRBJ2-1 and V is TRBV5-4, with D possibly matching TRBD1 (6 bases). CDR1 SGHNT and CDR2 YYREEE come from the germline V gene (reference sequence). The CDR3 extends over 15 amino acids. V dropped 0 bases and J dropped 5 bases, with 12 bases sitting between them. The CDR3 nucleotides read TGTGCCAGCAGCTTGGGGGGACAATTAAACAATGAGCAGTTCTTC. Translated, it gives CASSLGGQLNNEQFF.

This rearrangement joins TRBV19 to TRBJ2-5; maybe TRBD1 (5 bases). Germline V gives CDR1 LNHDA, CDR2 SQIVND (reference sequence). This CDR3 has 15 residues. Trimming stripped 1 base from V and 3 bases from J, with 12 bases between. Here the CDR3 DNA reads TGTGCCAGTAGTATAGTGGTAGGGGCGGAAGAGACCCAGTACTTC. It codes for CASSIVVGAEETQYF.